This entry describes one TCR beta chain. Its antigen is as yet unknown. Other DNA sequences from this sample encode an identical CDR3 as well. This sample was included in a study of cytomegalovirus exposure and HLA in healthy donors. Study-wide context: Findings of an earlier analysis included roughly 120 million unique TCR beta sequences from 190 million or so T cells.

Findings of the study overall: A link between a missense DCLRE1C variant and TCR beta V- and J-gene trimming emerged from a later analysis. The productive fraction for most TCR beta V segments was about 87% or about 30% in an earlier analysis.

With 60 Vbeta and 13 Jbeta primers, the PCR was carried out. Clones were read by immunoSEQ multiplex PCR, and TCRdb kept only the in-frame ones, dropping some. In the table there are approximately 180,000 clones, over 75% of which are singletons. The CDR3 covers 15 residues. Germline CDR1 and CDR2: MDHEN and SYDVKM. V lost 5 bases to trimming and J lost 5 bases; unmatched junction nucleotides: 3. The sequence came from a man aged 35 to 55 in good health and CMV-seropositive. The chain joins TRBV28 to TRBJ2-2, with 12 bases identical to TRBD2. Material for sequencing was PBMCs. The CDR3 nucleotides are TGTGCCAGCAGTCCGACTAGCGGGAGTACCGGGGAGCTGTTTTTT. Translation: CASSPTSGSTGELFF.